The 17 T cell receptor beta chains listed next were all sequenced from one sample in a study of control samples from healthy donors and cancer patients. Libraries were prepared by immunoSEQ multiplex PCR; TCRdb keeps only in-frame clonotypes and omits some of them. In the table there are about 150,000 clones, 90% to 95% of which are singletons. The sample comprised blood. These receptors all stem from a man aged 18 to 30 in good health.

The chain has TRBV28 and TRBJ1-5; 7 nucleotides line up with TRBD1. The germline gives CDR1 MDHEN, CDR2 SYDVKM. The J segment lost 7 bases and the V segment lost 5 bases, leaving 8 bases of the junction unmatched. The CDR3 is 14 amino acids. CDR3 amino acids: CASSRTGLRQPQHF. CDR3 in DNA: TGTGCCAGCAGTCGGACAGGCTTAAGGCAGCCCCAGCATTTT.

This chain links TRBV29-1 with TRBJ2-1; D possibly uses TRBD1 or TRBD2 (5 bases each). Germline V gives CDR1 SQVTM, CDR2 ANQGSEA. The CDR3 consists of 11 residues. Trimming removed 4 bases at V and 10 bases at J, with 11 bases between. Here the CDR3 DNA reads TGCAGCGTTGGGGGGTTGGGGGAGCAGTTCTTC. Its translation is CSVGGLGEQFF.

This clone turned up a few times. V is TRBV30 and J is TRBJ2-1, with 8 nucleotides matching TRBD2. CDR3 length: 15 residues. The germline gives CDR1 GTSNPN, CDR2 SVGIG (reference sequence). Trimming took 2 bases from V and 5 from J; bases not matched to a gene: 8. The CDR3 nucleotides are TGTGCCTGGAGTCAAACCGGGGGGGCAGACAATGAGCAGTTCTTC. Encoded protein: CAWSQTGGADNEQFF.

The rearrangement links TRBV11-2 to TRBJ1-3, with 8 bases matching TRBD1. Germline trimming cut 5 bases from V and 0 bases from J; bases unmatched to any gene: 9. This CDR3 is built from 17 residues. The germline V gene has CDR1 SGHAT and CDR2 FQNNGV. The CDR3 DNA reads as TGTGCCAGCAGCCCTATTCGACAGGGGACCTCTGGAAACACCATATATTTT. Translated, it gives CASSPIRQGTSGNTIYF.

V is TRBV15 and J is TRBJ1-5; no firm D call. The germline CDR1 and CDR2 sequences are LNHNV and YYDKDF (reference sequence). V was trimmed by 3 bases and J by 0 bases, leaving 9 bases between them. The CDR3 is made up of 15 amino acids. The CDR3 coding sequence is TGTGCCACCAGCAGTACGGGTATTAGCAATCAGCCCCAGCATTTT. It is translated as CATSSTGISNQPQHF.

J is TRBJ1-1 and V is TRBV7-9; D gene uncertain. This CDR3 is 12 amino acids long. Trimming stripped 2 bases from V and 6 bases from J, with 7 bases between. Germline V lookup: CDR1 SEHNR, CDR2 FQNEAQ (reference sequence). In DNA form, the CDR3 reads TGTGCCAGCAGCTTACGGTCAGCTGAAGCTTTCTTT. Protein: CASSLRSAEAFF.

About this clone itself: The same CDR3 can be traced to other DNA sequences in this sample. J is TRBJ1-2 and V is TRBV5-6; no firm D call. Germline assignment: CDR1 SGHDT and CDR2 YYEEEE. V was shortened by 0 bases and J by 4 bases, with 4 bases between the two germline ends. The CDR3 contains 12 residues. The CDR3 DNA reads as TGTGCCAGCAGCTTGGGGTCCTATGGCTACACCTTC. This encodes CASSLGSYGYTF.

This clone appeared once. The chain carries TRBV7-8 and TRBJ1-5; perhaps TRBD1 as D (5 bases). Deletions cut 5 bases from V and 0 bases from J, with 14 bases between. Germline lookup yields CDR1 SGHVS and CDR2 FQNEAQ. The CDR3 loop spans 16 amino acids. In nucleotides, the CDR3 is TGTGCCAGCAGCCTAGGGACGGTTTATAGCAATCAGCCCCAGCATTTT. Its translation is CASSLGTVYSNQPQHF.

The rearrangement uses TRBV19 and TRBJ2-1, with D tentatively TRBD2 (6 bases). V was cut by 6 bases and J by 8 bases, with 14 bases left in between. The CDR3 sequence is 13 residues long. Germline assignment: CDR1 LNHDA and CDR2 SQIVND (reference sequence). The CDR3 region has the DNA TGTGCCAGTAGCACGACTAGGGGTTATGAGCAGTTCTTC. Its translation is CASSTTRGYEQFF.

The chain links TRBV29-1 to TRBJ1-6; possibly TRBD1 for D (6 bases). V was clipped by 6 bases and J by 6 bases, with 18 bases between them. The germline gives CDR1 SQVTM, CDR2 ANQGSEA. The CDR3 contains 15 residues. In DNA form, the CDR3 reads TGCAGCGTGGGGGAACAGACAGGCCCTAATTCACCCCTCCACTTT. It encodes CSVGEQTGPNSPLHF.

CDR3 nucleotides: TGTGCCAGCAGTTTATACGGACAAGCCCTTTACGAGCAGTACTTC. It yields the protein CASSLYGQALYEQYF. V usage is TRBV28 and J usage is TRBJ2-7; a possible D gene is TRBD1 (5 bases). The CDR3 spans 15 residues. In germline, CDR1 is MDHEN, CDR2 SYDVKM. Between the trimmed V and J ends, which lost 1 base and 4 bases, there was a span of 14 bases.

This clone was detected only once. The chain links TRBV5-8 to TRBJ1-5; 8 bases align to TRBD1. The CDR3 spans 17 residues. The V gene end was trimmed by 4 bases and the J gene end by 4 bases; junction bases not matched to a gene: 13. Germline V gene lookup returns CDR1 SGHTS and CDR2 YDEGEE. The CDR3 bases are TGTGCCAGCAGCAAACAAGGTCGGACAGGGCCGAATCAGCCCCAGCATTTT. It is translated as CASSKQGRTGPNQPQHF.

This chain uses TRBV3-1 (or the pseudogene TRBV3-2) with TRBJ2-1; no clear D. The CDR3 covers 11 residues. The V and J ends lost 3 bases and 5 bases respectively, with 2 bases between them. Germline V gives CDR1 LGHDT, CDR2 YNNKEL (reference sequence). CDR3 sequence: CASSQDNEQFF. In nucleotides, the CDR3 is TGTGCCAGCAGCCAGGACAATGAGCAGTTCTTC.

The CDR3 is CATSRDRTTEAFF. CDR3 DNA: TGTGCCACCAGCAGAGATAGAACCACTGAAGCTTTCTTT. The chain has TRBV15 and TRBJ1-1; no definite D call. CDR1 and CDR2 from the germline V gene are LNHNV and YYDKDF (reference sequence). CDR3 length equals 13 residues. V was shortened by 0 bases and J by 4 bases, with 6 bases between the two germline ends.

This chain joins TRBV6-2 or TRBV6-3 and TRBJ2-7; possibly TRBD1 for D (5 bases). Germline V gene data show CDR1 as MNHEY and CDR2 as SVGEGT. The length of the CDR3 is 14 residues. Trimming cost V 2 bases and J 0 bases, with 8 bases left between them. CDR3 residues: CASSYRGNSYEQYF. The DNA of the CDR3 is TGTGCCAGCAGTTACAGGGGAAACTCCTACGAGCAGTACTTC.

This chain joins TRBV15 and TRBJ2-1; D unclear. In germline, CDR1 is LNHNV, CDR2 YYDKDF (reference sequence). This CDR3 comprises 13 residues. The V end was cut by 0 bases, the J end by 8 bases, with 8 bases between. In DNA, the CDR3 is TGTGCCACCAGCAGAGACTTAGGAGATGAGCAGTTCTTC. Residues: CATSRDLGDEQFF.

The genes are TRBV7-9 and TRBJ1-1, with D possibly matching TRBD1 (5 bases). CDR1 and CDR2 (germline): SEHNR, FQNEAQ (reference sequence). The CDR3 is 15 amino acids. Deletions cut 4 bases from V and 2 bases from J, with 14 bases between. CDR3 DNA sequence: TGTGCCAGCAGCTCCGGCTCGGGGGTAAACACTGAAGCTTTCTTT. Translating gives CASSSGSGVNTEAFF.